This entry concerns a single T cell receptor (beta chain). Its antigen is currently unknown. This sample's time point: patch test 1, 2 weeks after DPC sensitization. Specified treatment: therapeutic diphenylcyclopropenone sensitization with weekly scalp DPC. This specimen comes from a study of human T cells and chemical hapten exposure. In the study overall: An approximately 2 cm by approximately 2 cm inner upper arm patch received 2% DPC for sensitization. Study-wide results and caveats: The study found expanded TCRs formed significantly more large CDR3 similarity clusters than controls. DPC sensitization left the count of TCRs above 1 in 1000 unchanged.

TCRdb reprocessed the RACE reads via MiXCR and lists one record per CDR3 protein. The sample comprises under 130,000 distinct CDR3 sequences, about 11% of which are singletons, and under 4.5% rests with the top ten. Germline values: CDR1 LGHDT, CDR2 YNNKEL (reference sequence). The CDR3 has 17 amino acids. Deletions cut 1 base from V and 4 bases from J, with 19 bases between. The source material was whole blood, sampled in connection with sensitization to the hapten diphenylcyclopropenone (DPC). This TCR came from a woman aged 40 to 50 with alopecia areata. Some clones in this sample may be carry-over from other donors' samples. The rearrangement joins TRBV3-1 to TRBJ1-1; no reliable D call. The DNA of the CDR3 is TGTGCCAGCAGCCAAGTTCTCGACTGGGCAGGCGGCACTGAAGCTTTCTTT. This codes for CASSQVLDWAGGTEAFF.